The T cell receptor (beta chain) described here comes from a study of T cell changes during pregnancy in multiple sclerosis. The repertoire was sequenced with immunoSEQ multiplex PCR; TCRdb's copy has only in-frame clones and lacks some. Of more than 55,000 clones listed, roughly 94% are singletons. Germline lookup yields CDR1 SQVTM and CDR2 ANQGSEA. Trimming cost V 3 bases and J 6 bases, with 11 bases left between them. The CDR3 is 13 amino acids. V usage is TRBV29-1 and J usage is TRBJ2-2, with D perhaps TRBD1 (6 bases). This receptor was taken from a female donor with multiple sclerosis, enrolled in a pregnancy study. This sample comprised CD8+ T cells from peripheral blood mononuclear cells, obtained after pregnancy. CDR3 amino acids: CSVEGDRPGELFF. In nucleotides, the CDR3 is TGCAGCGTTGAGGGAGACAGGCCCGGGGAGCTGTTTTTT.